This T cell receptor (beta chain) was recorded in a study of OX40 agonist ivuxolimab in advanced cancers. Patients with a history of autoimmune disease or on systemic immunosuppression were excluded. Study-level results: More expanded clones were seen, on average, in CD8+ T cells than in CD4+.

Repertoires were generated with immunoSEQ multiplex PCR, while TCRdb's copy carries only in-frame clones and drops some. The table includes about 49,000 clones, roughly 85% detected once. Comment on this clone: Its antigen is not identified.

V was trimmed by 4 bases and J by 2 bases, leaving 12 bases between them. The CDR3 sequence is 14 residues long. The germline V gene has CDR1 SGHKS and CDR2 YYEKEE (reference sequence). The J gene is TRBJ2-5, the V gene TRBV5-5, with D perhaps matching TRBD2 (5 bases). Sequencing used CD4+ or CD8+ T cells sorted from blood, obtained in a trial of the OX40 agonist ivuxolimab. This TCR was sampled from an adult with an advanced solid tumor such as melanoma, head and neck, liver or kidney cancer. The CDR3 DNA reads TGTGCCAGCAGCACTGTACCGGGGCAAGAGACCCAGTACTTC. Translation: CASSTVPGQETQYF. The full variable domain, completed using reference TRBV5-5 and TRBJ2-5, is DAGVTQSPTHLIKTRGQQVTLRCSPISGHKSVSWYQQVLGQGPQFIFQYYEKEERGRGNFPDRFSARQFPNYSSELNVNALLLGDSALYLCASSTVPGQETQYFGPGTRLLVL.